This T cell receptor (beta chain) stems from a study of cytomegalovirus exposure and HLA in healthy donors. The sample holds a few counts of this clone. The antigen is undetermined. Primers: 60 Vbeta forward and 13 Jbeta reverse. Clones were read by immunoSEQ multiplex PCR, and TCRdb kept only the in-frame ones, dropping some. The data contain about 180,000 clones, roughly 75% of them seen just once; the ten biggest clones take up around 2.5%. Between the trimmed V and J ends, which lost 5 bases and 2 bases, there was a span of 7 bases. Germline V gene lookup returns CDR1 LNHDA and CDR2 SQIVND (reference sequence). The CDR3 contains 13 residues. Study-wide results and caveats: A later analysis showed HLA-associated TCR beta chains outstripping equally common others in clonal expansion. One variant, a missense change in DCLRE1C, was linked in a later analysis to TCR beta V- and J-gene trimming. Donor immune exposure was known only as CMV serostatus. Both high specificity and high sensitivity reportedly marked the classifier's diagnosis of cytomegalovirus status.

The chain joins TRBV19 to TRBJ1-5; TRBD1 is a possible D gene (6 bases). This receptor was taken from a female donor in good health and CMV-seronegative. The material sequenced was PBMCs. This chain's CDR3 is CASSWTGNQPQHF. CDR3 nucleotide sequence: TGTGCCAGTAGTTGGACAGGCAATCAGCCCCAGCATTTT.